Below, 10 T cell receptor beta chains from the same sample are listed, as sequenced in a study of technical replicates of blood from several donors. Measured with immunoSEQ multiplex PCR; TCRdb has only the in-frame clones, and not every one. The repertoire has 45,000 to 65,000 clones, 85% to 95% of them found once; the top ten carry 0.2% to 0.25%. Sequenced input: T cells isolated from PBMCs. These receptors were taken from a human donor in good health.

V is TRBV9 and J is TRBJ2-5, with no clear D. There are 14 residues in the CDR3. Trimming stripped 3 bases from V and 0 bases from J, with 9 bases between. Germline assignment: CDR1 SGDLS and CDR2 YYNGEE. CDR3 sequence: CASSGALNQETQYF. CDR3 coding DNA: TGTGCCAGCAGCGGTGCACTCAACCAAGAGACCCAGTACTTC.

J is TRBJ2-5 and V is TRBV5-1; 9 bases line up with TRBD1. Germline CDR1 reads SGHRS; CDR2 reads YFSETQ. The CDR3 sequence is 14 residues long. Losses at the gene ends were 8 bases for V and 5 bases for J; bases not matched to a gene: 10. The CDR3 nucleotides are TGCGCCAGGAATTTTACAGGGGGCGCCGAGACCCAGTACTTC. This gives the protein CARNFTGGAETQYF.

The rearrangement uses TRBV18 and TRBJ2-7; tentative D call: TRBD1 (5 bases). The CDR3 is 12 residues long. V was clipped by 5 bases and J by 3 bases, with 8 bases between them. The germline gives CDR1 KGHSH, CDR2 LQKENI. CDR3 bases: TGTGCCAGCTCAGGGGCGTTCTACGAGCAGTACTTC. It specifies CASSGAFYEQYF. Full variable domain (missing parts from reference TRBV18 and TRBJ2-7): NAGVMQNPRHLVRRRGQEARLRCSPMKGHSHVYWYRQLPEEGLKFMVYLQKENIIDESGMPKERFSAEFPKEGPSILRIQQVVRGDSAAYFCASSGAFYEQYFGPGTRLTVT.

The rearrangement links TRBV7-2 to TRBJ1-2, with D perhaps TRBD1 (6 bases). Germline CDR1 SGHTA, CDR2 FQGNSA. This CDR3 region has 16 residues. V lost 1 base and J 6 bases, leaving 18 bases between the germline ends. CDR3 protein: CASSLVSLWAGDGYTF. The CDR3 DNA reads as TGTGCCAGCAGCTTAGTATCGCTTTGGGCAGGGGATGGCTACACCTTC.

The gene calls are TRBV6-5 and TRBJ2-7; D is possibly TRBD1 (5 bases). With 4 bases removed from V and 3 bases from J, the gap between germline ends came to 10 bases. Germline V lookup: CDR1 MNHEY, CDR2 SVGAGI. This CDR3 spans 13 amino acids. The CDR3 nucleotides read TGTGCCAGCAGTTCCCCAGGGATCTACGAGCAGTACTTC. This encodes CASSSPGIYEQYF.

In the case of this clone: The junction and the germline gene differ at one end; a read error may be behind it. The V gene is TRBV9, the J gene TRBJ2-1; 11 positions agree with TRBD2. This CDR3 comprises 17 residues. Germline loops: CDR1 SGDLS, CDR2 YYNGEE. In DNA form, the CDR3 reads TGTGCCAGCAGCGCTGTGGTAGCGGGAGGGCCCTATAATGAGCAGTTCTTC. It specifies CASSAVVAGGPYNEQFF.

The rearrangement uses TRBV14 and TRBJ1-6; no clear D. The V and J ends lost 3 bases and 10 bases respectively, with 10 bases between them. Per germline, CDR1 SGHDN and CDR2 FVKESK. The CDR3 has 13 amino acids. This CDR3 is CASSQRVGSPLHF. CDR3 DNA sequence: TGTGCCAGCAGCCAGCGGGTGGGCTCACCCCTCCACTTT.

The chain joins TRBV10-3 to TRBJ2-7; TRBD1 agrees at 10 bases. Germline CDR1 reads ENHRY; CDR2 reads SYGVKD. The CDR3 extends over 14 amino acids. Trimming at V came to 4 bases and at J to 3 bases, leaving 3 bases not matched to a gene. This CDR3 is CAISVGTGVYEQYF. As DNA, the CDR3 is TGTGCCATCAGTGTGGGGACAGGGGTCTACGAGCAGTACTTC.

The gene calls are TRBV15 and TRBJ2-1; possibly TRBD2 for D (5 bases). Germline CDR1 LNHNV, CDR2 YYDKDF (reference sequence). This CDR3 contains 15 residues. The ends were cut back, 5 bases at V and 5 bases at J, with 16 bases in the middle. CDR3: CATSEGAQKNNEQFF. In nucleotides, the CDR3 is TGTGCCACCAGCGAGGGTGCACAGAAAAACAATGAGCAGTTCTTC.

V gene TRBV9 combines with J gene TRBJ1-2; D unclear. V was pared by 3 bases and J by 0 bases, with 6 bases between. This CDR3 spans 13 amino acids. Looked up from germline, CDR1 is SGDLS and CDR2 is YYNGEE. CDR3 nucleotide sequence: TGTGCCAGCAGCGCAACAGCTAACTATGGCTACACCTTC. Translation: CASSATANYGYTF.